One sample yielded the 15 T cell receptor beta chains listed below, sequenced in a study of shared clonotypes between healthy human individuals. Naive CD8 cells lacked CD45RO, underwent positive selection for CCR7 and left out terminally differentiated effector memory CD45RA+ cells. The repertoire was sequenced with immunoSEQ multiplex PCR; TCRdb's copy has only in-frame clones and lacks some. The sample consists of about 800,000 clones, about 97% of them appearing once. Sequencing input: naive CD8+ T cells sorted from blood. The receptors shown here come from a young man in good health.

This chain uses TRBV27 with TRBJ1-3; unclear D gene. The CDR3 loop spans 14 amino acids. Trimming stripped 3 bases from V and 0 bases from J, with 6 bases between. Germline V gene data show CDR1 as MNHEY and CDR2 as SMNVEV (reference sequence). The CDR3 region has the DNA TGTGCCAGCAGTTTGGATTACTCTGGAAACACCATATATTTT. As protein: CASSLDYSGNTIYF.

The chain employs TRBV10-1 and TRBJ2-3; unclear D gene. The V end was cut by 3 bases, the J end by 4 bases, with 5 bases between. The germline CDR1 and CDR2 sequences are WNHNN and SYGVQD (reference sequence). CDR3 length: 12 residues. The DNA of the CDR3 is TGCGCCAGCAGTGATGGGGCAGATACGCAGTATTTT. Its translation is CASSDGADTQYF.

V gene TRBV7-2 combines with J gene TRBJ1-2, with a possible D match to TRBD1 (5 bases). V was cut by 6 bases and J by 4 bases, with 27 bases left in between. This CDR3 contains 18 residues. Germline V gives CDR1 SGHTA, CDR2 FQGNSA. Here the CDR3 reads CASRDSDVWGSFSYGYTF. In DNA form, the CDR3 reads TGTGCCAGCAGAGATAGCGATGTTTGGGGGAGCTTTAGCTATGGCTACACCTTC. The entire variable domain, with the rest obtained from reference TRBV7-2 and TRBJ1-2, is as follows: GAGVSQSPSNKVTEKGKDVELRCDPISGHTALYWYRQSLGQGLEFLIYFQGNSAPDKSGLPSDRFSAERTGGSVSTLTIQRTQQEDSAVYLCASRDSDVWGSFSYGYTFGSGTRLTVV.

CDR3 in DNA: TGTGCCAGCAGCTTAGTGGAACCGTACCAAGAGACCCAGTACTTC. Its protein product is CASSLVEPYQETQYF. V gene TRBV7-9 combines with J gene TRBJ2-5; D is ambiguous. Germline values: CDR1 SEHNR, CDR2 FQNEAQ (reference sequence). Trimming took 1 base from V and 0 from J, leaving 9 bases between them. There are 15 residues in the CDR3.

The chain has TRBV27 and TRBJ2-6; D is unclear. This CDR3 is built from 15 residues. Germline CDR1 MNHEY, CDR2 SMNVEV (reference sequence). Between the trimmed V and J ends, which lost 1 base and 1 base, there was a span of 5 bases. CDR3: CASSLYESGANVLTF. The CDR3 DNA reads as TGTGCCAGCAGTTTATACGAGTCTGGGGCCAACGTCCTGACTTTC.

The CDR3 DNA sequence: TGTGCCATCAGTGAGTCAGGGGGCTTTGGAAACACCATATATTTT. It is translated as CAISESGGFGNTIYF. The chain carries TRBV10-3 and TRBJ1-3, with 7 bases aligning to TRBD1. Germline V CDR1 and CDR2: ENHRY, SYGVKD. V lost 0 bases and J lost 3; bases outside the gene matches: 2. The CDR3 totals 15 residues.

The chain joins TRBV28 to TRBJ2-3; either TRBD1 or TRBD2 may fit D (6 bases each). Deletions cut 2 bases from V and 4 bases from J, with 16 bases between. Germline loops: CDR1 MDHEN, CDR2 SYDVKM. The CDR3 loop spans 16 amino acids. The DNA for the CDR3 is TGTGCCAGCAGTTTACGTGGGGGGCTGTTAGCAGATACGCAGTATTTT. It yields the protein CASSLRGGLLADTQYF.

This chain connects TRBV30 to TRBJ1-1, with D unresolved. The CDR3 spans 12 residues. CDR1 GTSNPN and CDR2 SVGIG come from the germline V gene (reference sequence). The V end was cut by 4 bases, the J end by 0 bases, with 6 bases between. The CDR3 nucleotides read TGTGCCTGGAACCATATGAACACTGAAGCTTTCTTT. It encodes CAWNHMNTEAFF.

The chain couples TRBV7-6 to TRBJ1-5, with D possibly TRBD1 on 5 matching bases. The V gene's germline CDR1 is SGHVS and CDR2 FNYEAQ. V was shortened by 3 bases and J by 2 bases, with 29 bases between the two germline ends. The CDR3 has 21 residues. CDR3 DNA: TGTGCCAGCAGCTTCCTCCAAAGGGGCAGGGTTTCGGTTCGCGGCAATCAGCCCCAGCATTTT. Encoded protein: CASSFLQRGRVSVRGNQPQHF.

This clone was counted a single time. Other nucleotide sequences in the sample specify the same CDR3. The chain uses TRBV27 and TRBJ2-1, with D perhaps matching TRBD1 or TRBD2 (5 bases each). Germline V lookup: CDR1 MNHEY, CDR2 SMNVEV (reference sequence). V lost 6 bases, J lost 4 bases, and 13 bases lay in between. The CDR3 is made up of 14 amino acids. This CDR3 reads CASSPSGPYNEQFF. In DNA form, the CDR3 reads TGTGCCAGCAGCCCATCGGGACCTTACAATGAGCAGTTCTTC.

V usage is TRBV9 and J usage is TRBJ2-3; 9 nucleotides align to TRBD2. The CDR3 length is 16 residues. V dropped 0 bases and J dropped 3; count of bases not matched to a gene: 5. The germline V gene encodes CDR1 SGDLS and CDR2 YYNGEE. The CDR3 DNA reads TGTGCCAGCAGCGTAGTGGCGGGAGGGCTTACAGATACGCAGTATTTT. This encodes CASSVVAGGLTDTQYF.

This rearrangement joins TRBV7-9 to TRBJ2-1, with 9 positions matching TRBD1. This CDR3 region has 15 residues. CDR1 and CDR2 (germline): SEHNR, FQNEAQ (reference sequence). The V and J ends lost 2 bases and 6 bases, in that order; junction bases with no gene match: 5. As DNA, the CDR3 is TGTGCCAGCAGCTTACCCCGGGGACAGGGCAATGAGCAGTTCTTC. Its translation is CASSLPRGQGNEQFF.

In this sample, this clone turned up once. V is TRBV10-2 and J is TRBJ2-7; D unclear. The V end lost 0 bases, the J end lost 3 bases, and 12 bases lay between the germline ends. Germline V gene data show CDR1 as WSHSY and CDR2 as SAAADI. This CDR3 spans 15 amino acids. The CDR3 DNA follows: TGCGCCAGCAGTGAGTCACTTGGCTACCACTACGAGCAGTACTTC. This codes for CASSESLGYHYEQYF.

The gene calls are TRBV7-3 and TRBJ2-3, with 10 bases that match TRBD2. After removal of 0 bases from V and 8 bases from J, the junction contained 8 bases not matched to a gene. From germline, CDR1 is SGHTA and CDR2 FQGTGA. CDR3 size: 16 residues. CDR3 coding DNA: TGTGCCAGCAGCTTAACGGGGCTAGCGGGAGAGGGTACGCAGTATTTT. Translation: CASSLTGLAGEGTQYF.

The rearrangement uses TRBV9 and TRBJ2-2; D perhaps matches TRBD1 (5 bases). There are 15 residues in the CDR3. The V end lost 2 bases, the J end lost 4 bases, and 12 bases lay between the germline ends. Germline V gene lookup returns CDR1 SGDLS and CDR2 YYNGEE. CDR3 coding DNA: TGTGCCAGCAGCGTCCGGCAGGGAACCACCGGGGAGCTGTTTTTT. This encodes CASSVRQGTTGELFF.